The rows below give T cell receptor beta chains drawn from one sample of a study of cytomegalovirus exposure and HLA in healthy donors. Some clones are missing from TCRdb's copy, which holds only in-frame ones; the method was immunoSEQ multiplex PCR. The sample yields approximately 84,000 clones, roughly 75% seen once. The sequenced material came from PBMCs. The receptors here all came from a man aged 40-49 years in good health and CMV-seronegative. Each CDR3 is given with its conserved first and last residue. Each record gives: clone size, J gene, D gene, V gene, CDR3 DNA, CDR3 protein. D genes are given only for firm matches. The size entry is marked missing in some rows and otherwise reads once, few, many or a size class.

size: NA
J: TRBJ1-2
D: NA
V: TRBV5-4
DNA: TGTGCCAGCAGCTTTACCGGGACACTGGATCTCTACACCTTC
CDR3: CASSFTGTLDLYTF

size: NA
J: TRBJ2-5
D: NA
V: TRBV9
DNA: TGTGCCAGCAGCGCCGAGTGGGCGGGGGCAGGAGAGACCCAGTACTTC
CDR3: CASSAEWAGAGETQYF

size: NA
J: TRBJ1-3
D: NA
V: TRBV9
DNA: TGTGCCAGCAGCGTAGTGGCTTCGTCTGGAAACACCATATATTTT
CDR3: CASSVVASSGNTIYF

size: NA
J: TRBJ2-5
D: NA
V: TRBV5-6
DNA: TGTGCCAGCAGCTCTGGGGGGACTCAAGAGACCCAGTACTTC
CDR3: CASSSGGTQETQYF

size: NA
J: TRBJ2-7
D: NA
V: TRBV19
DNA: TGTGCCAGTGCGGAGACCCGCGCCTACGAGCAGTACTTC
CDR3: CASAETRAYEQYF

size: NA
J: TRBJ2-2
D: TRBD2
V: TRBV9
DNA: TGTGCCAGCAGCGTAGGAGCGGGAGTTCCCCACACCGGGGAGCTGTTTTTT
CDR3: CASSVGAGVPHTGELFF

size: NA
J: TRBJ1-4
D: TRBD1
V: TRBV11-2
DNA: TGTGCCAGCAGCTCAGGACAGGGGTCTGAAAAACTGTTTTTT
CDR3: CASSSGQGSEKLFF

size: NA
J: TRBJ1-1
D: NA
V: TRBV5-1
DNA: TGCGCCAGCAGCTTGGGGGCCACGACTGAAGCTTTCTTT
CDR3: CASSLGATTEAFF

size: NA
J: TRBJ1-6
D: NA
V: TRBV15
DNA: TGTGCCACCAGCACACGAAGGGAGGCCGGTTGGAATTCACCCCTCCACTTT
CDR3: CATSTRREAGWNSPLHF

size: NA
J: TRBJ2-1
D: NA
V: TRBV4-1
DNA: TGCGCCAGCAGCCAAGTTGTGTCCAGGTCAGATGAGCAGTTCTTC
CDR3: CASSQVVSRSDEQFF

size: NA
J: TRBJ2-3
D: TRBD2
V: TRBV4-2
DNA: TGTGCCAGCAGCCAAGAAGTCCTAGCGGGGGGGGATACGCAGTATTTT
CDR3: CASSQEVLAGGDTQYF

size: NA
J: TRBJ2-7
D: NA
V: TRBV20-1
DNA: TGCAGTGCTAGATTAATCTACGAGCAGTACTTC
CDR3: CSARLIYEQYF

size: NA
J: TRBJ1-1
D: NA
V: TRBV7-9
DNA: TGTTCCAGCAGCTTATATGGACTTGAAGCTTTCTTT
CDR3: CSSSLYGLEAFF

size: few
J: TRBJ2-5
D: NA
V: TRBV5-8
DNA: TGTGCCAGCAGCTCGGGACTGACACAAGAGACCCAGTACTTC
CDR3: CASSSGLTQETQYF

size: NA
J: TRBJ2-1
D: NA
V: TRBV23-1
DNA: TGCGCCAGCAGTCAACCCCCCCAGCGGACCTTTCCGGAGCAGTTCTTC
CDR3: CASSQPPQRTFPEQFF